This T cell receptor beta chain was sequenced during a study of cytotoxic CD8 clonotypes in ibrutinib-treated CLL. Study in general: There were, on average, approximately 260,000 productive templates and 94,082 productive rearrangements per sample. Overall study findings and caveats: At the start, clonality exceeded age-matched healthy donors and followed circulating CD8+ T-cell counts.

The CDR3 loop spans 19 amino acids. The V gene end was trimmed by 6 bases and the J gene end by 2 bases; junction bases not matched to a gene: 17. Germline CDR1 MRHNA, CDR2 SNTAGT. Of note for this clone: Antigen unknown.

The targeted sequencing depth was 1 in 200,000 to 1 in 1 million T cells. Here immunoSEQ multiplex PCR was the method, and the copy in TCRdb shows in-frame clones only, minus some. The repertoire has roughly 23,000 clones, about 68% of them found once; the top ten carry under 30%. Sample: PBMCs, taken before ibrutinib treatment. The chain uses TRBV6-4 and TRBJ2-3; 10 positions agree with TRBD2. This clonotype originated in a human donor with chronic lymphocytic leukemia. CDR3 amino acids: CASSHLGPTAGGYTDTQYF. CDR3 DNA sequence: TGTGCCAGCAGCCATTTGGGGCCCACAGCGGGAGGGTACACAGATACGCAGTATTTT.